This T cell receptor (beta chain) is from a study of CD8+CD57+ T cells in acquired aplastic anemia. Study at large: On average, sorted CD4+ and CD8+ cells gave about 3.1 ug of DNA. Study conclusions and caveats: Patients and controls shared over 25 CD8+ CDR3 sequences, highly expressed in patients.

The CDR3 contains 16 residues. Germline V gene sequence: CDR1 PRHDT, CDR2 FYEKMQ (reference sequence). J lost 3 bases, V lost 3 bases, and 4 bases had no gene match. Points on this clonotype: Its target is unknown.

In patients chosen for sequencing, flow cytometry had shown CD8+CD57+ cell expansion. The blood sampling took place in patients who had so far received no therapy. The use of genomic DNA as template underpinned the TCR beta VDJ and CDR3 profiling. One entry per CDR3 protein, called by TCRdb with MiXCR from the reads. The sample has some 150,000 distinct CDR3 sequences, roughly 43% seen once. The receptor's source is a human donor with aplastic anemia. The gene calls are TRBV13 and TRBJ2-1; 11 bases align to TRBD2. The sample consisted of sorted CD4+, CD8+, or CD8+CD57+ T cells (not recorded which) from PBMCs. The DNA of the CDR3 is TGTGCCAGCAGCTTCTTTCTAGCGGGGGGCTACAATGAGCAGTTCTTC. Amino acid sequence: CASSFFLAGGYNEQFF.